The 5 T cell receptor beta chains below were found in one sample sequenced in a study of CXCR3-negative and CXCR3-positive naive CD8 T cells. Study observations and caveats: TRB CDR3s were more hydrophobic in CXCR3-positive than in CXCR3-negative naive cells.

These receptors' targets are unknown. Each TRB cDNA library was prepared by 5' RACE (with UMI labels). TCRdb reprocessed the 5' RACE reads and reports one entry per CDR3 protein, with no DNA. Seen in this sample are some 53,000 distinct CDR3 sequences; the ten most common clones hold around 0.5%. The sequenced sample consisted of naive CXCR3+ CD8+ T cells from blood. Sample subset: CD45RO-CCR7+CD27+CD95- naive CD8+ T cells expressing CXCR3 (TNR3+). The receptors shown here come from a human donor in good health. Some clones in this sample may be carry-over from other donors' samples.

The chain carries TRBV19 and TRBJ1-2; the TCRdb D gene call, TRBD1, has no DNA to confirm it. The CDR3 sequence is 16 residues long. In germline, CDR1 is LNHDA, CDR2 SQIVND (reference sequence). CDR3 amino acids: CASSLTGGPVNYGYTF.

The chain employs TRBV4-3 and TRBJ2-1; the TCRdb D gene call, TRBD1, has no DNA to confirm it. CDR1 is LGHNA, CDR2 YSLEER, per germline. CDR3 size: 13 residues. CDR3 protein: CASSQDSGDRQFF.

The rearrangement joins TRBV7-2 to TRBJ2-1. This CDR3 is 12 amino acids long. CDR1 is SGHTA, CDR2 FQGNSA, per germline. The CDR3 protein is CASSLDYNEQFF.

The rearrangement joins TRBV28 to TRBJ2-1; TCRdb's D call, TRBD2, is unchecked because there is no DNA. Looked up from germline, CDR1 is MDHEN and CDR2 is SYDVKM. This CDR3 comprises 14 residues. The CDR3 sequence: CASRLGLAGVGQFF.

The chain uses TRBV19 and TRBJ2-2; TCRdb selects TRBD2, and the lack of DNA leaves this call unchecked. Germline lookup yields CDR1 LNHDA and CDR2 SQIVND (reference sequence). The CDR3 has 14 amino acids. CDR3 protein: CASTEGTYTGELFF.